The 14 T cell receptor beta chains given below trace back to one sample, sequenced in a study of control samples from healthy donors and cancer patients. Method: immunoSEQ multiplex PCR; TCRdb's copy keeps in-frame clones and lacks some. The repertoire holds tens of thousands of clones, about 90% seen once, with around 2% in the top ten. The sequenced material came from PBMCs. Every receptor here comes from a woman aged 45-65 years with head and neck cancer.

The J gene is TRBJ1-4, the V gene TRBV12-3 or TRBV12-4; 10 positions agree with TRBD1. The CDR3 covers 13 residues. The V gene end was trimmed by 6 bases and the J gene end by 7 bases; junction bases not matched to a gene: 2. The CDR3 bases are TGTGCCAGCAGAAGGGACAGGGGTGAAAAACTGTTTTTT. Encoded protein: CASRRDRGEKLFF.

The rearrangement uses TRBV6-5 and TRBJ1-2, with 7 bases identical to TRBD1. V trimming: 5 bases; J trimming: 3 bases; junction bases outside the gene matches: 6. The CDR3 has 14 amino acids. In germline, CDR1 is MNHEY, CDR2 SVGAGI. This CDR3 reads CASSIFQGDYGYTF. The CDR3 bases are TGTGCCAGCAGTATCTTTCAGGGGGACTATGGCTACACCTTC.

The DNA of the CDR3 is TGTGCCAGCAGCCAAGAGACAGCTCGTCCTGGAAACACCATATATTTT. Amino acids: CASSQETARPGNTIYF. This chain joins TRBV3-1 (or the pseudogene TRBV3-2) and TRBJ1-3; D is possibly TRBD1 (5 bases). This CDR3 comprises 16 residues. CDR1 and CDR2 (germline): LGHDT, YNNKEL (reference sequence). Trimming left V 0 bases short and J 2 bases short, with 11 bases between.

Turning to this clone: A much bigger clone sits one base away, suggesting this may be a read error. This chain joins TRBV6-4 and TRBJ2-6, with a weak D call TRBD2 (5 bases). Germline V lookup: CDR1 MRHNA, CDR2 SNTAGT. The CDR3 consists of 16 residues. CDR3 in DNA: TGTGTCAGCAGTGAGGGCGTCACCTCTGGGGCCAACGTCCTGACTTTC. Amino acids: CVSSEGVTSGANVLTF.

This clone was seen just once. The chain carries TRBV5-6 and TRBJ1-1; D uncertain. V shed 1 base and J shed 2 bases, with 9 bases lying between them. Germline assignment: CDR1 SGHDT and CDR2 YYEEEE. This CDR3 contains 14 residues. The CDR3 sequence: CASSLPGYNTEAFF. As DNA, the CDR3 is TGTGCCAGCAGCTTGCCGGGGTATAACACTGAAGCTTTCTTT.

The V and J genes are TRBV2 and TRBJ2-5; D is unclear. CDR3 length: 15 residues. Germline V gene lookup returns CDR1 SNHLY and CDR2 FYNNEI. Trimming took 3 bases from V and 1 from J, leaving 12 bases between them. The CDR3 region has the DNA TGTGCCAGCAGTGAGAGGCGTCAAACCCAAGAGACCCAGTACTTC. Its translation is CASSERRQTQETQYF.

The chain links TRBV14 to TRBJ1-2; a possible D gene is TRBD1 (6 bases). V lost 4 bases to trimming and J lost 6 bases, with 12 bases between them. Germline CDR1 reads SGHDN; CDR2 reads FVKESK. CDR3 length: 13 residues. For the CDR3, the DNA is TGTGCCAGCAGCCGGGACACCCAGGATGGCTACACCTTC. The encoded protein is CASSRDTQDGYTF.

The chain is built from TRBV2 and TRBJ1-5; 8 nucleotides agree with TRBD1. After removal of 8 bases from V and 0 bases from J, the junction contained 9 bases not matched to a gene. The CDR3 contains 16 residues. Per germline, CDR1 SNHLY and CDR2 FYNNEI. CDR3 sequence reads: CASHSRDRFSNQPQHF. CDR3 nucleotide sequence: TGTGCCAGCCATTCCCGGGACAGGTTTAGCAATCAGCCCCAGCATTTT. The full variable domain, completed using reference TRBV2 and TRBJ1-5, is EPEVTQTPSHQVTQMGQEVILRCVPISNHLYFYWYRQILGQKVEFLVSFYNNEISEKSEIFDDQFSVERPDGSNFTLKIRSTKLEDSAMYFCASHSRDRFSNQPQHFGDGTRLSIL.

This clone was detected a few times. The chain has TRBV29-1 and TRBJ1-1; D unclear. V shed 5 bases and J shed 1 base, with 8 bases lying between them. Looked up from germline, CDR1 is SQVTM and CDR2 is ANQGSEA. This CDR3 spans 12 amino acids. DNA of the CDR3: TGCAGCGTTAGGCAGAGGAACACTGAAGCTTTCTTT. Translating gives CSVRQRNTEAFF.

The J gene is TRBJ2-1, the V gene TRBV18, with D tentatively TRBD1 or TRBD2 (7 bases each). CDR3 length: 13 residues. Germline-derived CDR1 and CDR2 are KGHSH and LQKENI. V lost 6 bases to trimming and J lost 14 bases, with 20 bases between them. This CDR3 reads CASSPGRGRMEFF. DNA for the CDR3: TGTGCCAGCTCCCCGGGGAGGGGGCGGATGGAGTTCTTC. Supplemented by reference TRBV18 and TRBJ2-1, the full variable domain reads NAGVMQNPRHLVRRRGQEARLRCSPMKGHSHVYWYRQLPEEGLKFMVYLQKENIIDESGMPKERFSAEFPKEGPSILRIQQVVRGDSAAYFCASSPGRGRMEFFGPGTRLTVL.

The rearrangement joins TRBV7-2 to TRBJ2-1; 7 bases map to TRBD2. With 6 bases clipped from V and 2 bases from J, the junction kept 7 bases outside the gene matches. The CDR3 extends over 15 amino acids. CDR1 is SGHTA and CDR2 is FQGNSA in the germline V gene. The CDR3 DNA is TGTGCCAGCAGACCCGGGGGGACCCCCTACAATGAGCAGTTCTTC. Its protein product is CASRPGGTPYNEQFF.

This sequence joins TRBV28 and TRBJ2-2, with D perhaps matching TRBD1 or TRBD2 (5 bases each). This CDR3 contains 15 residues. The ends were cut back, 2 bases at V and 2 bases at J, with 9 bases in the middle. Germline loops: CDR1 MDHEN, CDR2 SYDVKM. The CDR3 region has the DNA TGTGCCAGCAGTTTAGCTGGGACCAACACCGGGGAGCTGTTTTTT. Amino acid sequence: CASSLAGTNTGELFF.

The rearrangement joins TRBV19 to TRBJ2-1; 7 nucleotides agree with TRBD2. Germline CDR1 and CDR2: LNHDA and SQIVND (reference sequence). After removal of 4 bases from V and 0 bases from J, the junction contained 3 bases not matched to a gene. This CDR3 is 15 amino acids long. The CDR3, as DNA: TGTGCCAGTAGTAGGGGGGGAAGCTCCTACAATGAGCAGTTCTTC. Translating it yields CASSRGGSSYNEQFF. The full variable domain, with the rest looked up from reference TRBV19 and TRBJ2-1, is DGGITQSPKYLFRKEGQNVTLSCEQNLNHDAMYWYRQDPGQGLRLIYYSQIVNDFQKGDIAEGYSVSREKKESFPLTVTSAQKNPTAFYLCASSRGGSSYNEQFFGPGTRLTVL.

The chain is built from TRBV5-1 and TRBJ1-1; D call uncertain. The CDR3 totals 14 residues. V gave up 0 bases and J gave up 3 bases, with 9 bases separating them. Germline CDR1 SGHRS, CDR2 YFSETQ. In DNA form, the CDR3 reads TGCGCCAGCAGCTTGGACGGCAGAGACACTGAAGCTTTCTTT. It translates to CASSLDGRDTEAFF.